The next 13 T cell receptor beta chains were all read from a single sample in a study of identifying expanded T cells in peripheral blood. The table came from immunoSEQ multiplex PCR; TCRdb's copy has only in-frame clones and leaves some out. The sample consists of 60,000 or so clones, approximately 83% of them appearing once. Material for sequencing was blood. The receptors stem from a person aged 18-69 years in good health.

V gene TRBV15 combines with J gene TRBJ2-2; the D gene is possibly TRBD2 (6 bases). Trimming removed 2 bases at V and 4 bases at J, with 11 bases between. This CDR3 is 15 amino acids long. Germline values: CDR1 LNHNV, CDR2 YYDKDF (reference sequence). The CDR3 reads CATSRPTSGTGELFF. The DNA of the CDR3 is TGTGCCACCAGCAGACCGACTAGTGGCACCGGGGAGCTGTTTTTT.

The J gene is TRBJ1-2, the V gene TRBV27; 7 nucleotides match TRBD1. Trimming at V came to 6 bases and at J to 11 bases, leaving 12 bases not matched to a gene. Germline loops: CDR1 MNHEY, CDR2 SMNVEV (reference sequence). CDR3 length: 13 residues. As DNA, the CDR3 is TGTGCCAGCAGATTGACAGGGAGTTTAAAGTACACCTTC. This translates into CASRLTGSLKYTF.

CDR3 region: CASSLLGRDNYGYTF. CDR3 coding DNA: TGTGCCAGCAGCCTTCTGGGCAGGGATAACTATGGCTACACCTTC. The chain combines TRBV11-1 with TRBJ1-2, with D tentatively TRBD1 (5 bases). CDR1 is SGHAT, CDR2 FQDESV, per germline (reference sequence). There are 15 residues in the CDR3. V was trimmed by 5 bases and J by 1 base, leaving 14 bases between them.

CDR3 protein: CSVESVENGYTF. DNA for the CDR3: TGCAGCGTTGAATCGGTAGAAAATGGCTACACCTTC. This chain connects TRBV29-1 to TRBJ1-2; no definite D call. The CDR3 sequence is 12 residues long. The V end lost 2 bases, the J end lost 6 bases, and 10 bases lay between the germline ends. Looked up from germline, CDR1 is SQVTM and CDR2 is ANQGSEA.

CDR3 coding DNA: TGTGCCAGCAGGGCGACAGTCCTTAATGAAAAACTGTTTTTT. This translates into CASRATVLNEKLFF. The chain employs TRBV6-1 and TRBJ1-4; D might be TRBD1 (5 bases). V lost 6 bases and J lost 4, with 12 bases in between. The CDR3 totals 14 residues. Germline V gene sequence: CDR1 MNHNS, CDR2 SASEGT.

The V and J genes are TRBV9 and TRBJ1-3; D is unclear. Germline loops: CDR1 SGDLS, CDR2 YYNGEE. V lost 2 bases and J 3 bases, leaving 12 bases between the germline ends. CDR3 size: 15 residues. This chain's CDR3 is CASSVWGQDGNTIYF. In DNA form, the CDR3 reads TGTGCCAGCAGCGTGTGGGGTCAAGATGGAAACACCATATATTTT.

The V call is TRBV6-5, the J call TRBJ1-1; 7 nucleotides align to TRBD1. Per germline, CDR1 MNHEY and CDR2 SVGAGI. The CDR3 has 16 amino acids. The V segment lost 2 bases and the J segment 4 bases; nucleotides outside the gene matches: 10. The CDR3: CASSYGAGQTLTEAFF. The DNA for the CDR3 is TGTGCCAGCAGTTACGGGGCGGGACAGACCCTCACTGAAGCTTTCTTT.

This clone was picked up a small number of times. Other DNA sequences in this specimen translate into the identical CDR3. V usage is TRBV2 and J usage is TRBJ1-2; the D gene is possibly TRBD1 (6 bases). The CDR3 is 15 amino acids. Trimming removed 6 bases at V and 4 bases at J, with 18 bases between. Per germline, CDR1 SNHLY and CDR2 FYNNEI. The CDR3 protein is CASSENLGGGYGYTF. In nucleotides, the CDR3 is TGTGCCAGCAGCGAAAATCTGGGGGGCGGCTATGGCTACACCTTC.

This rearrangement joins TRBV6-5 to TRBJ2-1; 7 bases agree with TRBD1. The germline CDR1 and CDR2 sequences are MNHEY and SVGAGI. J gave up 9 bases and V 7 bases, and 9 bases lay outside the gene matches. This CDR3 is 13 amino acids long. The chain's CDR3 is CASNRQGSGEQFF. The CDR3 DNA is TGTGCCAGCAATAGACAGGGTTCGGGTGAGCAGTTCTTC.

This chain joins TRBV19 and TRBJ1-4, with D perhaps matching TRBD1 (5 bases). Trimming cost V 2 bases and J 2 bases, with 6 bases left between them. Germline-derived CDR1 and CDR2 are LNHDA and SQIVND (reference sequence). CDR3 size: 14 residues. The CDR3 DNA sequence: TGTGCCAGTAGTATATGGGGGACTAATGAAAAACTGTTTTTT. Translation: CASSIWGTNEKLFF. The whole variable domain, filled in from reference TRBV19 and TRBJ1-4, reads DGGITQSPKYLFRKEGQNVTLSCEQNLNHDAMYWYRQDPGQGLRLIYYSQIVNDFQKGDIAEGYSVSREKKESFPLTVTSAQKNPTAFYLCASSIWGTNEKLFFGSGTQLSVL.

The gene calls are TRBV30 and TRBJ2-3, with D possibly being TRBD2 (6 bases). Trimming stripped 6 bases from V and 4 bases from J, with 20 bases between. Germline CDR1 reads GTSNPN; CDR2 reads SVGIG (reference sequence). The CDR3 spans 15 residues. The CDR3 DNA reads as TGTGCCTGTTTTACTAGACCGTGGAGGGCAGATACGCAGTATTTT. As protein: CACFTRPWRADTQYF.

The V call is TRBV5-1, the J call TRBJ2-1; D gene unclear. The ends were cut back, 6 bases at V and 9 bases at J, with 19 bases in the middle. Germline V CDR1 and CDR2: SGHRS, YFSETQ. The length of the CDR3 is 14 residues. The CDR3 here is CASTLVPEKPEQFF. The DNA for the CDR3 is TGCGCCAGCACCCTTGTCCCGGAGAAGCCTGAGCAGTTCTTC.

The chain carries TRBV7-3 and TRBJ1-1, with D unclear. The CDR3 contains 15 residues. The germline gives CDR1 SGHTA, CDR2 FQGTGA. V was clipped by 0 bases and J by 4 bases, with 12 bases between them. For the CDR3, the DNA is TGTGCCAGCAGCTTAACCGCCAGGCCTAGCACTGAAGCTTTCTTT. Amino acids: CASSLTARPSTEAFF.